These 4 T cell receptor beta chains originate from one sample sequenced in a study of a mutant IDH1 vaccine in newly diagnosed glioma (dated by TCRdb to about 2021). In light of the paper, this sample's time point label describes: week 5, during vaccination. Each vaccine dose, consisting of 300 ug of a 20-mer mutant IDH1 peptide in Montanide, was administered subcutaneously with topical imiquimod. These receptors have no identified antigens. The library relied on the immunoSEQ multiplex PCR assay. TCRdb mirrors the immuneACCESS table, restricted to in-frame sequences. Some clones are absent from its copies; in checked studies, under half trace to an unresolved V gene, and the reason for the others is unknown. Within this sample are about 42,000 clones, with approximately 85% of them counted one time only. The ten most abundant clones make up around 1.5% of the sample. The sequences come from PBMCs, collected from a glioma patient whose treatment included an IDH1 peptide vaccine. These receptors originate from a man aged 40-50 years with glioma.

This sequence joins TRBV2 and TRBJ2-5; D possibly corresponds to TRBD1 (6 bases). In germline, CDR1 is SNHLY, CDR2 FYNNEI. CDR3 length: 14 residues. V was cut by 4 bases and J by 0 bases, with 9 bases left in between. The CDR3 region is CASSAGHNQETQYF. The CDR3 coding sequence is TGTGCCAGCAGTGCGGGACACAACCAAGAGACCCAGTACTTC.

The rearrangement joins TRBV6-1 to TRBJ2-5, with D tentatively TRBD1 (6 bases). V lost 4 bases to trimming and J lost 5 bases, with 17 bases between them. Germline V lookup: CDR1 MNHNS, CDR2 SASEGT. This CDR3 has 15 residues. The DNA of the CDR3 is TGTGCCAGCAGTGCCTACAGGGCCTTAGGGGAGACCCAGTACTTC. This sequence encodes CASSAYRALGETQYF.

The CDR3, as DNA: TGTGCCAGTAGTATTTGGCAGGGGCGCACTGAAGCTTTCTTT. Translation gives CASSIWQGRTEAFF. The chain has TRBV19 and TRBJ1-1; maybe TRBD1 (6 bases). V lost 3 bases to trimming and J lost 4 bases, with 12 bases between them. CDR3 length: 14 residues. Germline lookup yields CDR1 LNHDA and CDR2 SQIVND (reference sequence).

The CDR3 loop is CASSIRRSGANVLTF. The DNA of the CDR3 is TGTGCCAGTAGTATTCGGAGGTCTGGGGCCAACGTCCTGACTTTC. The chain combines TRBV19 with TRBJ2-6; D is possibly TRBD2 (5 bases). CDR1 and CDR2 from the germline V gene are LNHDA and SQIVND (reference sequence). The V and J ends lost 3 bases and 1 base respectively, with 7 bases between them. The CDR3 sequence is 15 residues long.